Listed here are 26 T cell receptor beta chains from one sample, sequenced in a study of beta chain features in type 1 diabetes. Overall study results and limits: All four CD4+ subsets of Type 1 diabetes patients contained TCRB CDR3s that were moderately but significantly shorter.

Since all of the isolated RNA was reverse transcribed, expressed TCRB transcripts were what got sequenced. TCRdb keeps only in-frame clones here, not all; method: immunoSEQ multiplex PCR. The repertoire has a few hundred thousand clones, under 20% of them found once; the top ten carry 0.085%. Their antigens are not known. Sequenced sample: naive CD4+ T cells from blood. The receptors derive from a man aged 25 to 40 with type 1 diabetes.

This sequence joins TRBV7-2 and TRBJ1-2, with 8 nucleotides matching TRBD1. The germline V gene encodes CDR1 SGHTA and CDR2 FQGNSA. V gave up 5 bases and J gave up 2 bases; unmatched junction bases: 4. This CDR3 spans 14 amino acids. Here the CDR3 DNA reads TGTGCCAGCAGCCAATGGACAGGGAACTATGGCTACACCTTC. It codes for CASSQWTGNYGYTF.

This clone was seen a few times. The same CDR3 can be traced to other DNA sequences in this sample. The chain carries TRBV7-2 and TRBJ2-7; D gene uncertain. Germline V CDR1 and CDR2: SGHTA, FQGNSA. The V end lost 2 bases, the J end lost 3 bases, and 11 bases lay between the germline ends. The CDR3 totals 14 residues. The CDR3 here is CASSLSRSSYEQYF. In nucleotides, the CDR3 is TGTGCCAGCAGCTTATCCAGGAGCAGCTACGAGCAGTACTTC.

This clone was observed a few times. The CDR3 DNA is TGCAGCGTTGGATTACTAGCGCTAGATGAGCAGTTCTTC. Its translation is CSVGLLALDEQFF. The J gene is TRBJ2-1, the V gene TRBV29-1; 7 nucleotides match TRBD2. V lost 4 bases to trimming and J lost 8 bases; unmatched junction nucleotides: 8. Germline V gene lookup returns CDR1 SQVTM and CDR2 ANQGSEA. The CDR3 contains 13 residues.

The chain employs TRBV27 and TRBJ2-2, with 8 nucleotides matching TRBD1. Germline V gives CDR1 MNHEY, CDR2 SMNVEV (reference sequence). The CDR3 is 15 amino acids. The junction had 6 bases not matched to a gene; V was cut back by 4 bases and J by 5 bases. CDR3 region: CASSSDRVRTGELFF. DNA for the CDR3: TGTGCCAGCAGTTCGGACAGGGTGCGGACCGGGGAGCTGTTTTTT.

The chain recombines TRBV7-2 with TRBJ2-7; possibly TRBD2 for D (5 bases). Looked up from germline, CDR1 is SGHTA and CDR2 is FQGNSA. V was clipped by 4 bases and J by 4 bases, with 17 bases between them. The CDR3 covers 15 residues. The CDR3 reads CASSSTVGLSYEQYF. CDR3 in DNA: TGTGCCAGCAGCTCCACGGTTGGACTGAGTTACGAGCAGTACTTC.

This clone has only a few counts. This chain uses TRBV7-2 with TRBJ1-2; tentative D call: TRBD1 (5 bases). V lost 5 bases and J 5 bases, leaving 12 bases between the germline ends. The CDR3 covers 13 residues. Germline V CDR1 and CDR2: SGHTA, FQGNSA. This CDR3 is CASSPGVGYGYTF. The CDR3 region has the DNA TGTGCCAGCAGCCCGGGGGTTGGGTATGGCTACACCTTC.

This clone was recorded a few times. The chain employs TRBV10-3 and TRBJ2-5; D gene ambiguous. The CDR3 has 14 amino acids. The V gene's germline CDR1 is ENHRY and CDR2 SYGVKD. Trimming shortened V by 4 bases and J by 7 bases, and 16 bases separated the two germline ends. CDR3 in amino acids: CAISARGAFATQYF. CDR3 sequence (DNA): TGTGCCATCAGTGCACGCGGTGCCTTCGCGACCCAGTACTTC.

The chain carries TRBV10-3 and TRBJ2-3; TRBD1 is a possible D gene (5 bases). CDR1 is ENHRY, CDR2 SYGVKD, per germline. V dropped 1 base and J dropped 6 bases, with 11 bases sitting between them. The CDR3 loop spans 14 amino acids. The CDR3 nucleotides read TGTGCCATCAGTGAGTTTCAGGGAAGGGATACGCAGTATTTT. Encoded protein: CAISEFQGRDTQYF.

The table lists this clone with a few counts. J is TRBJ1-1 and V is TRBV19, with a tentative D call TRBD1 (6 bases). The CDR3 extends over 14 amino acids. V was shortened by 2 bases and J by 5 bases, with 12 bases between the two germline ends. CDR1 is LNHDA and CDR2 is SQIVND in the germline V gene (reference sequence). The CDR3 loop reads CASSIRAGATEAFF. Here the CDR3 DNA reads TGTGCCAGTAGTATACGTGCGGGGGCGACTGAAGCTTTCTTT. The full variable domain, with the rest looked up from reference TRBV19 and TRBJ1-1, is DGGITQSPKYLFRKEGQNVTLSCEQNLNHDAMYWYRQDPGQGLRLIYYSQIVNDFQKGDIAEGYSVSREKKESFPLTVTSAQKNPTAFYLCASSIRAGATEAFFGQGTRLTVV.

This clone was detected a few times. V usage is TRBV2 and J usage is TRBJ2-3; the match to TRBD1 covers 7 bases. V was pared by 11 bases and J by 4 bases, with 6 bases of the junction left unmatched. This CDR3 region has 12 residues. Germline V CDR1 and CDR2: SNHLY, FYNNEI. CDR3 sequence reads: CAGTGEPDTQYF. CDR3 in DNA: TGTGCCGGAACAGGGGAACCAGATACGCAGTATTTT. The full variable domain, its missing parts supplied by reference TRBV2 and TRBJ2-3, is EPEVTQTPSHQVTQMGQEVILRCVPISNHLYFYWYRQILGQKVEFLVSFYNNEISEKSEIFDDQFSVERPDGSNFTLKIRSTKLEDSAMYFCAGTGEPDTQYFGPGTRLTVL.

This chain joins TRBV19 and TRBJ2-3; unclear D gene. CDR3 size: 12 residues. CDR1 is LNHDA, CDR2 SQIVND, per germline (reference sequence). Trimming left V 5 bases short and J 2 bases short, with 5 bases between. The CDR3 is CASSGPTDTQYF. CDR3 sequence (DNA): TGTGCCAGTAGTGGCCCCACAGATACGCAGTATTTT.

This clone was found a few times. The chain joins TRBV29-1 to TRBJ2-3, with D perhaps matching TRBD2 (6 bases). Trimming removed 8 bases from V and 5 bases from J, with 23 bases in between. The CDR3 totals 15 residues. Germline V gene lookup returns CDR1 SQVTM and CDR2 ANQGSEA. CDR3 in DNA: TGCAGCTCCCACCTGGGGGGATCGGGCGGAGATACGCAGTATTTT. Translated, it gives CSSHLGGSGGDTQYF.

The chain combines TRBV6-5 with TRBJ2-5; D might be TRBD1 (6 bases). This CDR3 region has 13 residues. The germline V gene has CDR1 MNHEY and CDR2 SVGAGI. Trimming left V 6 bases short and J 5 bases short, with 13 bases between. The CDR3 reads CASSPWQGETQYF. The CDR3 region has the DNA TGTGCCAGCAGCCCGTGGCAGGGGGAGACCCAGTACTTC.

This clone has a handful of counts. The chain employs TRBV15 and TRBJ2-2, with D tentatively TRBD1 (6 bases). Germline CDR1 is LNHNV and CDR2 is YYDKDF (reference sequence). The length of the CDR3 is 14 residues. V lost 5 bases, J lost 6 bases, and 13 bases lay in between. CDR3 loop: CATSQDRIPGELFF. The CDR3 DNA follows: TGTGCCACCAGCCAAGACAGGATCCCCGGGGAGCTGTTTTTT.

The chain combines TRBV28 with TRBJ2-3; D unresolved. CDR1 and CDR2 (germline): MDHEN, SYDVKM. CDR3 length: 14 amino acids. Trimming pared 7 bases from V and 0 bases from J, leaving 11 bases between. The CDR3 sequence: CASTAETSTDTQYF. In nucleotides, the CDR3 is TGTGCCAGCACGGCGGAGACTAGCACAGATACGCAGTATTTT.

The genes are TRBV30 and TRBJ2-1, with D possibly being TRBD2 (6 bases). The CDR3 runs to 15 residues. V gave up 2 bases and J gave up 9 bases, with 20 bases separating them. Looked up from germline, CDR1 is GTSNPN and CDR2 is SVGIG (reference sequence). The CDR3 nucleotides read TGTGCCTGGAGTACCACCGGGGGTCTTGGTAGTGAGCAGTTCTTC. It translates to CAWSTTGGLGSEQFF.

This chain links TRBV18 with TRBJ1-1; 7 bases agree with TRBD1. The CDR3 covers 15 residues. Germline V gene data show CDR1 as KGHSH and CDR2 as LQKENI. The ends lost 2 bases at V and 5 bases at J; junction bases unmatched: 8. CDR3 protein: CASSPREAGGTEAFF. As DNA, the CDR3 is TGTGCCAGCTCACCAAGAGAGGCAGGGGGAACTGAAGCTTTCTTT.

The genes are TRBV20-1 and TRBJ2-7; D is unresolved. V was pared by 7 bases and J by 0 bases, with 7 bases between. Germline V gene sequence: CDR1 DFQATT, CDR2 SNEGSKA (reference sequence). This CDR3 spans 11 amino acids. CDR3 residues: CSGGPSYEQYF. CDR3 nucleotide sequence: TGCAGTGGGGGTCCCTCCTACGAGCAGTACTTC.

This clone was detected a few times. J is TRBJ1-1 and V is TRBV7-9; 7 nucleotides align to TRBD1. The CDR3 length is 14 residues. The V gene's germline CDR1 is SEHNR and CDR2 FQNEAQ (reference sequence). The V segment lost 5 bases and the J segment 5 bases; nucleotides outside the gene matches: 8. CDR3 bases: TGTGCCAGCAGCCTTCAGACAGGGCAGACTGAAGCTTTCTTT. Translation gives CASSLQTGQTEAFF.

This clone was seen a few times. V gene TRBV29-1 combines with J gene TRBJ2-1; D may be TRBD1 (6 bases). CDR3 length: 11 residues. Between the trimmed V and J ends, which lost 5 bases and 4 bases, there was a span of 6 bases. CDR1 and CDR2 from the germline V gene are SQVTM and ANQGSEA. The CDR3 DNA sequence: TGCAGCGTTCAGGGGTACAATGAGCAGTTCTTC. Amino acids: CSVQGYNEQFF.

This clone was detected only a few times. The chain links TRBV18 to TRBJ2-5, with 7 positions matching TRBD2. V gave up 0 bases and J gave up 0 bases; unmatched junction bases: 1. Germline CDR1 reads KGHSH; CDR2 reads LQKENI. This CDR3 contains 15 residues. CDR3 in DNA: TGTGCCAGCTCACCACCGGGGGGGTACCAAGAGACCCAGTACTTC. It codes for CASSPPGGYQETQYF.

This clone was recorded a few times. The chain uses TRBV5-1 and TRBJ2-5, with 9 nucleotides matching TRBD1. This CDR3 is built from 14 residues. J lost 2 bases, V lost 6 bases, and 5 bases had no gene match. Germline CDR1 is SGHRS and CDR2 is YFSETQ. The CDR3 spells CASTIGTGQETQYF. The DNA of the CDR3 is TGCGCCAGCACCATCGGGACAGGGCAAGAGACCCAGTACTTC.

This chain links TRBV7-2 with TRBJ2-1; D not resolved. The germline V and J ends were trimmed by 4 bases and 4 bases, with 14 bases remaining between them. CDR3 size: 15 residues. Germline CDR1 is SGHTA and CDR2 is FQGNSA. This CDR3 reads CASSYDWPLYNEQFF. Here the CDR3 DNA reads TGTGCCAGCAGCTACGACTGGCCGCTATACAATGAGCAGTTCTTC.

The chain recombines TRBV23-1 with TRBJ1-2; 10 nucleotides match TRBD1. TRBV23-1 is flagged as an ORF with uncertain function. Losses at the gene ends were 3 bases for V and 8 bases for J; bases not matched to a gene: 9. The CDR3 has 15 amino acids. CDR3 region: CASSQGTGAERGYTF. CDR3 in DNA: TGCGCCAGCAGTCAGGGGACAGGGGCTGAGAGAGGCTACACCTTC.

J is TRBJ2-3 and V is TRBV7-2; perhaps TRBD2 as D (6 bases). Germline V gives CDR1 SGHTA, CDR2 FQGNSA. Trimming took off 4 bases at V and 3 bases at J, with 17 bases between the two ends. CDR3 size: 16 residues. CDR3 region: CASSSQPGVKTDTQYF. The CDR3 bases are TGTGCCAGCAGCTCTCAACCGGGAGTAAAAACAGATACGCAGTATTTT.

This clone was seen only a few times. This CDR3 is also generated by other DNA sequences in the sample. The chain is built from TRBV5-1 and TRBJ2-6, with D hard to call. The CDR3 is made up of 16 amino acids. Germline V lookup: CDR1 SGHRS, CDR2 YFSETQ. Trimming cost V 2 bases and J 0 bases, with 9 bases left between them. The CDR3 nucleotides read TGCGCCAGCAGCTTAGGCCAAAGCTCTGGGGCCAACGTCCTGACTTTC. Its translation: CASSLGQSSGANVLTF.